The 31 T cell receptor beta chains reported below all come from one sample, sequenced in a study of blood T cell repertoires in COVID-19. The method was immunoSEQ multiplex PCR; TCRdb's version includes in-frame clones alone and lacks a portion of them. Of around 200,000 clones listed, more than 75% are singletons. The specimen sequenced was PBMCs or T cells enriched from blood (not recorded which). These receptors originate from a man aged 35 to 55 with acute COVID-19.

The CDR3 is CASSQVEESRSEQYF. CDR3 nucleotide sequence: TGTGCCAGCAGCCAAGTAGAGGAAAGTCGCTCCGAGCAGTACTTC. The chain couples TRBV3-1 (or the pseudogene TRBV3-2) to TRBJ2-7; D gene unclear. Per the germline V gene, CDR1 is LGHDT and CDR2 is YNNKEL (reference sequence). The V end was cut by 1 base, the J end by 6 bases, with 16 bases between. This CDR3 has 15 amino acids.

The table lists this clone with a count of one. The chain couples TRBV7-3 to TRBJ2-3, with 13 bases identical to TRBD2. Germline lookup yields CDR1 SGHTA and CDR2 FQGTGA. The CDR3 has 15 residues. The V gene end was trimmed by 5 bases and the J gene end by 4 bases; junction bases not matched to a gene: 3. The chain's CDR3 is CASSRGLAGPDTQYF. In DNA form, the CDR3 reads TGTGCCAGCAGCCGGGGACTAGCGGGGCCAGATACGCAGTATTTT.

Of note for this clone: This sample includes further DNA sequences coding for the same CDR3. This chain joins TRBV28 and TRBJ1-1, with no clear D. The V gene lost 1 base and the J gene lost 5 bases, with 8 bases spanning the gap. The CDR3 has 13 residues. CDR1 MDHEN and CDR2 SYDVKM come from the germline V gene. The CDR3 reads CASSLSGGTEAFF. DNA for the CDR3: TGTGCCAGCAGTTTATCGGGAGGGACTGAAGCTTTCTTT.

This chain connects TRBV2 to TRBJ1-5; 11 bases align to TRBD1. The length of the CDR3 is 14 residues. Looked up from germline, CDR1 is SNHLY and CDR2 is FYNNEI. V shed 6 bases, J shed 6 bases, and the junction held 4 bases outside the gene matches. DNA for the CDR3: TGTGCCAGCAGCACCGGGACAGGGGGTCAGCCCCAGCATTTT. Protein: CASSTGTGGQPQHF. The variable domain in full, completed from reference TRBV2 and TRBJ1-5, reads EPEVTQTPSHQVTQMGQEVILRCVPISNHLYFYWYRQILGQKVEFLVSFYNNEISEKSEIFDDQFSVERPDGSNFTLKIRSTKLEDSAMYFCASSTGTGGQPQHFGDGTRLSIL.

The chain employs TRBV28 and TRBJ1-4, with D perhaps TRBD1 (6 bases). The V gene's germline CDR1 is MDHEN and CDR2 SYDVKM. The CDR3 spans 17 residues. Trimming shortened V by 2 bases and J by 1 base, and 14 bases separated the two germline ends. CDR3 loop: CASSLVGGGETNEKLFF. Here the CDR3 DNA reads TGTGCCAGCAGTTTAGTTGGGGGGGGCGAAACTAATGAAAAACTGTTTTTT.

Only one count was recorded for this clone. The J gene is TRBJ2-3, the V gene TRBV4-1, with TRBD2 matching 12 bases. V lost 2 bases, J lost 8 bases, and 11 bases stayed unmatched. This CDR3 comprises 17 residues. CDR1 and CDR2 from the germline V gene are MGHRA and YSYEKL. The CDR3, as DNA: TGCGCCAGCAGCCAAAACCTCCTAGCGGGAGGGCACGGTACGCAGTATTTT. It encodes CASSQNLLAGGHGTQYF.

The chain employs TRBV18 and TRBJ2-7; TRBD1 matches at 7 bases. The CDR3 is 14 residues long. The V gene's germline CDR1 is KGHSH and CDR2 LQKENI. V lost 3 bases, J lost 3 bases, and 5 bases stayed unmatched. This CDR3 reads CASSPLGQDYEQYF. CDR3 nucleotides: TGTGCCAGCTCACCCTTAGGACAGGACTACGAGCAGTACTTC.

The chain joins TRBV6-5 to TRBJ1-1; no clear D. V shed 1 base and J shed 4 bases, with 7 bases lying between them. Germline CDR1 and CDR2: MNHEY and SVGAGI. This CDR3 has 13 amino acids. The DNA for the CDR3 is TGTGCCAGCAGTTACTTTACGAGCACTGAAGCTTTCTTT. Its translation: CASSYFTSTEAFF.

This chain connects TRBV18 to TRBJ2-7, with TRBD2 identical over 7 bases. Germline-derived CDR1 and CDR2 are KGHSH and LQKENI. V gave up 3 bases and J gave up 1 base; unmatched junction bases: 15. The CDR3 is 18 amino acids. CDR3 nucleotides: TGTGCCAGCTCACCCCCACGAGCGGGGAGCGGTGTTTCCTACGAGCAGTACTTC. Translation: CASSPPRAGSGVSYEQYF.

DNA of the CDR3: TGTGCCAGTAGTATAGATTTAACGGGAGGGCCATATGAGCAGTTCTTC. This translates into CASSIDLTGGPYEQFF. The chain employs TRBV19 and TRBJ2-1; 8 nucleotides match TRBD2. The length of the CDR3 is 16 residues. V dropped 0 bases and J dropped 8; count of bases not matched to a gene: 9. Germline V gene lookup returns CDR1 LNHDA and CDR2 SQIVND (reference sequence).

The chain couples TRBV7-9 to TRBJ1-2; 11 nucleotides match TRBD1. The CDR3 runs 14 residues. V shed 2 bases, J shed 8 bases, and the junction held 4 bases outside the gene matches. Germline V gene lookup returns CDR1 SEHNR and CDR2 FQNEAQ (reference sequence). DNA for the CDR3: TGTGCCAGCAGCTTAACGGGACAGGGGGGCGGCTACACCTTC. It encodes CASSLTGQGGGYTF.

This clone was seen once. The V gene is TRBV6-5, the J gene TRBJ1-5; 7 bases are a match to TRBD1. In germline, CDR1 is MNHEY, CDR2 SVGAGI. CDR3 length: 13 residues. V was clipped by 7 bases and J by 7 bases; unmatched bases: 7. The CDR3 sequence is CASTTGVKQPQHF. The CDR3 coding sequence is TGTGCCAGCACTACAGGGGTAAAACAGCCCCAGCATTTT.

V and J are TRBV7-8 and TRBJ2-3, with 8 bases aligning to TRBD2. The CDR3 length is 18 residues. Germline CDR1 SGHVS, CDR2 FQNEAQ. J gave up 2 bases and V 2 bases, and 12 bases lay outside the gene matches. CDR3 nucleotides: TGTGCCAGCAGCTTACTAGGGACTAGTGCAGGATTCACAGATACGCAGTATTTT. The encoded protein is CASSLLGTSAGFTDTQYF.

The genes are TRBV5-8 and TRBJ2-2; D possibly corresponds to TRBD2 (5 bases). The CDR3 runs to 17 residues. Trimming removed 0 bases from V and 2 bases from J, with 14 bases in between. CDR1 and CDR2 (germline): SGHTS, YDEGEE. The CDR3 DNA follows: TGTGCCAGCAGCTTGGAGCTGCGGACGGGAAACACCGGGGAGCTGTTTTTT. Translation gives CASSLELRTGNTGELFF.

This chain uses TRBV3-1 (or the pseudogene TRBV3-2) with TRBJ2-5; tentatively, D is TRBD2 (6 bases). The V end lost 8 bases, the J end lost 2 bases, and 9 bases lay between the germline ends. Germline V gene lookup returns CDR1 LGHDT and CDR2 YNNKEL (reference sequence). There are 12 residues in the CDR3. CDR3 region: CASGGRQETQYF. For the CDR3, the DNA is TGTGCCAGCGGGGGGAGACAAGAGACCCAGTACTTC.

The chain carries TRBV5-6 and TRBJ1-6; D uncertain. Germline loops: CDR1 SGHDT, CDR2 YYEEEE. The length of the CDR3 is 13 residues. V lost 3 bases and J lost 10, with 11 bases in between. CDR3 protein: CASSSDSWSPLHF. CDR3 DNA: TGTGCCAGCAGCTCGGACTCCTGGTCACCCCTCCACTTT. The variable domain in full, completed from reference TRBV5-6 and TRBJ1-6, reads DAGVTQSPTHLIKTRGQQVTLRCSPKSGHDTVSWYQQALGQGPQFIFQYYEEEERQRGNFPDRFSGHQFPNYSSELNVNALLLGDSALYLCASSSDSWSPLHFGNGTRLTVT.

V and J are TRBV11-2 and TRBJ2-1; D is perhaps TRBD2 (6 bases). V dropped 10 bases and J dropped 0 bases, with 13 bases sitting between them. The CDR3 runs to 14 residues. The germline V gene has CDR1 SGHAT and CDR2 FQNNGV. As DNA, the CDR3 is TGTGCCACTAATAGCGGTAGCTCCTACAATGAGCAGTTCTTC. Translation: CATNSGSSYNEQFF.

The CDR3 spells CASSTTGGTFNQPQHF. The CDR3, as DNA: TGTGCCAGCAGCACAACAGGTGGCACCTTCAATCAGCCCCAGCATTTT. The chain carries TRBV5-6 and TRBJ1-5; tentatively, D is TRBD1 (5 bases). This CDR3 region has 16 residues. The V and J ends lost 4 bases and 3 bases respectively, with 17 bases between them. Per the germline V gene, CDR1 is SGHDT and CDR2 is YYEEEE.

The chain recombines TRBV6-5 with TRBJ1-4, with no clear D. Germline V gene data show CDR1 as MNHEY and CDR2 as SVGAGI. The CDR3 contains 15 residues. Trimming pared 6 bases from V and 2 bases from J, leaving 13 bases between. Here the CDR3 DNA reads TGTGCCAGCAGGGCCCCGGGAGCGACTAATGAAAAACTGTTTTTT. Protein sequence: CASRAPGATNEKLFF.

On this clone: Other DNA sequences in the same sample also yield this CDR3. V gene TRBV7-6 combines with J gene TRBJ1-3; the D is unclear. Trimming shortened V by 1 base and J by 1 base, and 8 bases separated the two germline ends. The CDR3 loop spans 15 amino acids. CDR1 and CDR2 from the germline V gene are SGHVS and FNYEAQ. As DNA, the CDR3 is TGTGCCAGCAGCTTAGACCCCGGGTCTGGAAACACCATATATTTT. Translating gives CASSLDPGSGNTIYF.

The rearrangement uses TRBV5-1 and TRBJ2-7; 7 nucleotides line up with TRBD2. The trim removed 4 bases at V and 3 bases at J, leaving 10 bases unmatched. The CDR3 spans 15 residues. Germline CDR1 and CDR2: SGHRS and YFSETQ. The CDR3 DNA follows: TGCGCCAGCAGCCGTAGCCCCGGGGAGGGCTACGAGCAGTACTTC. Its protein is CASSRSPGEGYEQYF.

The CDR3 DNA reads as TGTGCCAGCAGCCAGGACCCCCCGACAGGGGGGTTCGATACGCAGTATTTT. Residues: CASSQDPPTGGFDTQYF. This rearrangement joins TRBV3-1 (or the pseudogene TRBV3-2) to TRBJ2-3, with 9 bases matching TRBD1. V lost 3 bases and J lost 6; bases outside the gene matches: 13. Per the germline V gene, CDR1 is LGHDT and CDR2 is YNNKEL (reference sequence). The CDR3 loop spans 17 amino acids.

CDR3 nucleotides: TGTGCCAGCAGCCGCGGACAGGGTGCCTACGAGCAGTACTTC. Its protein product is CASSRGQGAYEQYF. This chain connects TRBV7-9 to TRBJ2-7; 8 bases are shared with TRBD1. V trimming: 5 bases; J trimming: 2 bases; junction bases outside the gene matches: 5. CDR1 is SEHNR, CDR2 FQNEAQ, per germline (reference sequence). The CDR3 spans 14 residues.

The chain recombines TRBV5-1 with TRBJ1-1; TRBD1 agrees at 12 bases. CDR1 and CDR2 from the germline V gene are SGHRS and YFSETQ. V dropped 4 bases and J dropped 3; count of bases not matched to a gene: 13. The CDR3 loop spans 18 amino acids. For the CDR3, the DNA is TGCGCCAGCAGCCCTCCGGGACAGGGGGCGCTTAGGGACACTGAAGCTTTCTTT. As protein: CASSPPGQGALRDTEAFF.

This clone was seen a few times. The chain links TRBV30 to TRBJ2-7; TRBD1 matches at 7 bases. This CDR3 contains 15 residues. V shed 1 base and J 2 bases; nucleotides not matched to a gene: 8. Per germline, CDR1 GTSNPN and CDR2 SVGIG (reference sequence). As DNA, the CDR3 is TGTGCCTGGAGTGGAAGGGACAGACACCCCTACGAGCAGTACTTC. Residues: CAWSGRDRHPYEQYF.

This clone was found a few times. The CDR3 nucleotides read TGTGCCAGCAGCCCCCCGTTCGTCCCCTACGAGCAGTACTTC. As protein: CASSPPFVPYEQYF. The V gene is TRBV5-6, the J gene TRBJ2-7; D gene unclear. Germline values: CDR1 SGHDT, CDR2 YYEEEE. This CDR3 is 14 amino acids long. Trimming shortened V by 4 bases and J by 2 bases, and 13 bases separated the two germline ends.

The CDR3 sequence is CASASYSNQPQHF. The CDR3 DNA is TGTGCCAGCGCCTCCTATAGCAATCAGCCCCAGCATTTT. The V call is TRBV21-1, the J call TRBJ1-5. TRBV21-1 is assigned pseudogene status. The CDR3 is made up of 13 amino acids.

The chain couples TRBV7-2 to TRBJ2-1; TRBD2 matches 8 bases. The V gene's germline CDR1 is SGHTA and CDR2 FQGNSA. After removal of 2 bases from V and 5 bases from J, the junction contained 2 bases not matched to a gene. The CDR3 is made up of 14 amino acids. The CDR3 DNA reads TGTGCCAGCAGCTTAAGTAGCGGGAACAATGAGCAGTTCTTC. Translation: CASSLSSGNNEQFF.

V gene TRBV7-3 combines with J gene TRBJ2-3; TRBD2 might be the D (5 bases). The V end was cut by 0 bases, the J end by 2 bases, with 12 bases between. Germline V gene lookup returns CDR1 SGHTA and CDR2 FQGTGA. The CDR3 is 16 residues long. CDR3: CASSLTARGHTDTQYF. The CDR3 nucleotides read TGTGCCAGCAGCTTAACGGCCCGAGGGCACACAGATACGCAGTATTTT. Full variable domain (missing parts from reference TRBV7-3 and TRBJ2-3): GAGVSQTPSNKVTEKGKYVELRCDPISGHTALYWYRQSLGQGPEFLIYFQGTGAADDSGLPNDRFFAVRPEGSVSTLKIQRTERGDSAVYLCASSLTARGHTDTQYFGPGTRLTVL.

A few counts support this clone. This rearrangement joins TRBV7-9 to TRBJ2-3, with 11 bases matching TRBD2. V lost 5 bases and J lost 0; bases outside the gene matches: 4. Germline V CDR1 and CDR2: SEHNR, FQNEAQ (reference sequence). The CDR3 consists of 16 residues. The CDR3 reads CASSPGTSGSTDTQYF. In nucleotides, the CDR3 is TGTGCCAGCAGCCCCGGGACTAGCGGTAGCACAGATACGCAGTATTTT.

This clone was seen a single time. The gene calls are TRBV2 and TRBJ1-5, with 8 bases lining up with TRBD1. The ends lost 9 bases at V and 3 bases at J; junction bases unmatched: 7. The CDR3 totals 14 residues. Germline V gene lookup returns CDR1 SNHLY and CDR2 FYNNEI. The CDR3, as DNA: TGTGCCAGTGCAGGGGGCACTCTCAATCAGCCCCAGCATTTT. This sequence encodes CASAGGTLNQPQHF.